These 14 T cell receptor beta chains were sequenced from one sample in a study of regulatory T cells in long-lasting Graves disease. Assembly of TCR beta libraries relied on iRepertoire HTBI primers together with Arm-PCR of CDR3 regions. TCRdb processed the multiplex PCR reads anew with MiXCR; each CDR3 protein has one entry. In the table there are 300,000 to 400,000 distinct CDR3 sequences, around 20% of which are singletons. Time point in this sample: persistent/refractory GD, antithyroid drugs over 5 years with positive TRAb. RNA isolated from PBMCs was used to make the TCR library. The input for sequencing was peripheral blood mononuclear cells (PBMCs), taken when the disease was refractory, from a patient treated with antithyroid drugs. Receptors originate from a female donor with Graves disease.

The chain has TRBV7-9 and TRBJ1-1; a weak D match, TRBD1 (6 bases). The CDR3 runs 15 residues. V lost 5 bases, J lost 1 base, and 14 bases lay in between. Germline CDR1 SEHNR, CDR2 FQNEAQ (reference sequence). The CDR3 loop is CASSPHWGANTEAFF. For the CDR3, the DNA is TGTGCCAGCAGCCCCCATTGGGGGGCGAACACTGAAGCTTTCTTT.

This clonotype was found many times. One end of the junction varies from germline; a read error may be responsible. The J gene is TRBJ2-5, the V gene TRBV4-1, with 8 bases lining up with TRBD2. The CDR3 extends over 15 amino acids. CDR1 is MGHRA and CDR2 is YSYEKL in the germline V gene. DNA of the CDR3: TGTGCCAGCAGCCAAGTCGGGACTAGTGGGGAGACCCAGTACTTC. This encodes CASSQVGTSGETQYF.

The DNA for the CDR3 is TGCAGTGCTGACAGGAGGCCCCTCCACTTT. This translates into CSADRRPLHF. The V gene is TRBV20-1, the J gene TRBJ1-6; D may be TRBD1 (6 bases). The CDR3 runs 10 residues. V lost 5 bases, J lost 13 bases, and 9 bases lay in between. Germline lookup yields CDR1 DFQATT and CDR2 SNEGSKA (reference sequence).

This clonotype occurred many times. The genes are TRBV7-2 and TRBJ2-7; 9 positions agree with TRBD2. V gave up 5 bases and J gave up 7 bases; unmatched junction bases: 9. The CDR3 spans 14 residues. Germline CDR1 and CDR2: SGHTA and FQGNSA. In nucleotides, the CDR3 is TGTGCCAGCAGCGAAGGACTAGCGAGAATAGAGCAGTACTTC. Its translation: CASSEGLARIEQYF.

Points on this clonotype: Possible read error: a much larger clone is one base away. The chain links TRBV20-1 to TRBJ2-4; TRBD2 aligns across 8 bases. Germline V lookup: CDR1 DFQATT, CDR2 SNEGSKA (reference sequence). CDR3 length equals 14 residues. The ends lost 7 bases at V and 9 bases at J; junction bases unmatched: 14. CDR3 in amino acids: CSVRLAGSRSIQYF. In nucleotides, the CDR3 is TGCAGTGTAAGGTTAGCGGGATCCCGAAGCATTCAGTACTTC.

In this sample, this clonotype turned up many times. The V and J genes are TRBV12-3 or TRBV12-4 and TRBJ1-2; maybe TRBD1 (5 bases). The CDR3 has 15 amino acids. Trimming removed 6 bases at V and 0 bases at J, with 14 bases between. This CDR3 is CASRREGYANYGYTF. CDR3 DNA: TGTGCCAGCAGGAGGGAGGGGTATGCTAACTATGGCTACACCTTC.

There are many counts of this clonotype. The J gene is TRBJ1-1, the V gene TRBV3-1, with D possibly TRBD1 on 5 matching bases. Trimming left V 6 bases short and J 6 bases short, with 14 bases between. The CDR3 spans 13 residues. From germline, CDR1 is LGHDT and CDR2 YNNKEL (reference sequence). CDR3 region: CASSRQGGAEAFF. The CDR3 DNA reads TGTGCCAGCAGTCGGCAGGGAGGCGCTGAAGCTTTCTTT.

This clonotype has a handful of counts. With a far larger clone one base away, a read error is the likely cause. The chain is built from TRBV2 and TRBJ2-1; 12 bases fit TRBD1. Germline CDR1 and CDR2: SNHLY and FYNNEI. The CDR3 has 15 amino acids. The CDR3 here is CASGRDRGRGETRYF. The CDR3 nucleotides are TGTGCCAGCGGTCGGGACAGGGGGCGAGGGGAGACCCGGTACTTC.

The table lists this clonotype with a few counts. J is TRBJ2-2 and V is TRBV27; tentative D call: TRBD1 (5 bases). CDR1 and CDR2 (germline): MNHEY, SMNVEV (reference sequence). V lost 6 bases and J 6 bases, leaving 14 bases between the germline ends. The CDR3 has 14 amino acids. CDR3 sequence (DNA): TGTGCCAGCAGCGGAATCCAAGGGGCCGGGGAGCTGTTTTTT. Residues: CASSGIQGAGELFF.

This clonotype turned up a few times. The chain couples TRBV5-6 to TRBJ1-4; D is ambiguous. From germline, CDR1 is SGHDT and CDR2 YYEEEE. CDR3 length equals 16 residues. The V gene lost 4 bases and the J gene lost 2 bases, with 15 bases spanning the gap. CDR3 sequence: CASSNLPGLTNEKLFF. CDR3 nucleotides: TGTGCCAGCAGCAACCTCCCCGGGCTTACTAATGAAAAACTGTTTTTT.

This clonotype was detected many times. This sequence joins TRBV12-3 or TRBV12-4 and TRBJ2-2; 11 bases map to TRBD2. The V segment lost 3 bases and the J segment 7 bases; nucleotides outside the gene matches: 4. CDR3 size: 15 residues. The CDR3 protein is CASSFSGRAGGELFF. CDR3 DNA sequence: TGTGCCAGCAGTTTTAGCGGGAGGGCCGGCGGGGAGCTGTTTTTT.

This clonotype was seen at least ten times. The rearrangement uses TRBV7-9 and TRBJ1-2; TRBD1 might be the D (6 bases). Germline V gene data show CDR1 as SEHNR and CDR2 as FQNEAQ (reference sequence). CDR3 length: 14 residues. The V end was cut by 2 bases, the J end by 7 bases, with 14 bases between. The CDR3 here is CASSLRGGQFGYTF. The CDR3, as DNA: TGTGCCAGCAGCTTAAGAGGGGGTCAGTTTGGCTACACCTTC.

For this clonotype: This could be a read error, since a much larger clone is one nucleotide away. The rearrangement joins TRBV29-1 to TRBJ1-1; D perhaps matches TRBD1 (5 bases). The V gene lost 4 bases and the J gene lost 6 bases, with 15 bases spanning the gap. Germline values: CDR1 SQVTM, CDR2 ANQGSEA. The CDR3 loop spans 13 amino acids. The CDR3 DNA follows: TGCAGCGTTGCCGGGGCGGGTGGAGCTGAAGCTTTCTTT. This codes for CSVAGAGGAEAFF.

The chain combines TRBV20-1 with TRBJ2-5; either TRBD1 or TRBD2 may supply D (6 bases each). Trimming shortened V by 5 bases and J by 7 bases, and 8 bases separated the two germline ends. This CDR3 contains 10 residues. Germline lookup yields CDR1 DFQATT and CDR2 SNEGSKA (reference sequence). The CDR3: CSAGGGTQYF. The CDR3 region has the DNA TGCAGTGCTGGAGGGGGGACCCAGTACTTC.